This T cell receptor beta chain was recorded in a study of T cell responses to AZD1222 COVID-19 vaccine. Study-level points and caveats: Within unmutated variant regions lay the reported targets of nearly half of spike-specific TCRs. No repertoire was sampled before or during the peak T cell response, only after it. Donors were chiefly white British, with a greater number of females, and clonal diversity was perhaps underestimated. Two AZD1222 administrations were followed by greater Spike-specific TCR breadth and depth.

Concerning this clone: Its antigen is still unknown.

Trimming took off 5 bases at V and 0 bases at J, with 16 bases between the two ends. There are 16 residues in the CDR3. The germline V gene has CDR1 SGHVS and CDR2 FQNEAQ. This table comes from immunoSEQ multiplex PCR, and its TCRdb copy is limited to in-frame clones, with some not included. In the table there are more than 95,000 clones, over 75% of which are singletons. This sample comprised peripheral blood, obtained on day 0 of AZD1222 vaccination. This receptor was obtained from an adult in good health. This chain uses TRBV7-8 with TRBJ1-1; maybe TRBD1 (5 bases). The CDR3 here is CASSPNFAGLNTEAFF. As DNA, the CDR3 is TGTGCCAGCAGCCCGAACTTCGCGGGACTGAACACTGAAGCTTTCTTT.